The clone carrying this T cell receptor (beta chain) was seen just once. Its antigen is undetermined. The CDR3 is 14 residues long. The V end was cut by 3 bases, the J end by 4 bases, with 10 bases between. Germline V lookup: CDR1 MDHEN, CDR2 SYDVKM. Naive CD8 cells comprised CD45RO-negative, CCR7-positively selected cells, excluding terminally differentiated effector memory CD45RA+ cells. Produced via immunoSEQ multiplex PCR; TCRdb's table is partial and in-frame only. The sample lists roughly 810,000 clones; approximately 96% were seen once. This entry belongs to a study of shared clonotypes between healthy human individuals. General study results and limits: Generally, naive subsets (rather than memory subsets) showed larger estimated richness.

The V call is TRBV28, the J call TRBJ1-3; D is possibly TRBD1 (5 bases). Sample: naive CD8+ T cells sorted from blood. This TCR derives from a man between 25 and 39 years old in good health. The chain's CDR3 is CASSFWGEGNTIYF. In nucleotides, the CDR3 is TGTGCCAGCAGTTTCTGGGGGGAGGGAAACACCATATATTTT.